Each of the 3 T cell receptor beta chains below was sequenced from the same sample in a study of blood T cell repertoires in COVID-19. The method was immunoSEQ multiplex PCR; TCRdb's version includes in-frame clones alone and lacks a portion of them. The table shows around 35,000 clones, with about 85% occurring only once. What was sequenced was peripheral blood. The receptors were gathered from a man aged 70 or older with COVID-19, enrolled during active disease.

CDR3: CASSFSSGRGELFF. The CDR3 DNA sequence: TGTGCCAGCAGCTTCTCCAGCGGGAGAGGGGAGCTGTTTTTT. The chain recombines TRBV7-3 with TRBJ2-2; 8 positions match TRBD2. V shed 3 bases, J shed 8 bases, and the junction held 5 bases outside the gene matches. The V gene's germline CDR1 is SGHTA and CDR2 FQGTGA. The CDR3 covers 14 residues.

The chain is built from TRBV14 and TRBJ2-7, with TRBD2 matching 7 bases. The CDR3 has 16 amino acids. With 0 bases clipped from V and 2 bases from J, the junction kept 7 bases outside the gene matches. Per the germline V gene, CDR1 is SGHDN and CDR2 is FVKESK. DNA of the CDR3: TGTGCCAGCAGCCAAGACTCGGCTAGCGGAACCTACGAGCAGTACTTC. Translation: CASSQDSASGTYEQYF. Full variable domain (remainder filled in from reference TRBV14 and TRBJ2-7): EAGVTQFPSHSVIEKGQTVTLRCDPISGHDNLYWYRRVMGKEIKFLLHFVKESKQDESGMPNNRFLAERTGGTYSTLKVQPAELEDSGVYFCASSQDSASGTYEQYFGPGTRLTVT.

The V and J genes are TRBV6-5 and TRBJ2-7, with 11 bases matching TRBD1. V lost 7 bases, J lost 3 bases, and 5 bases stayed unmatched. The CDR3 is made up of 14 amino acids. The germline gives CDR1 MNHEY, CDR2 SVGAGI. CDR3 DNA sequence: TGTGCCAGCATGTGGGGGACAGGGGGCTACGAGCAGTACTTC. Amino acids: CASMWGTGGYEQYF.